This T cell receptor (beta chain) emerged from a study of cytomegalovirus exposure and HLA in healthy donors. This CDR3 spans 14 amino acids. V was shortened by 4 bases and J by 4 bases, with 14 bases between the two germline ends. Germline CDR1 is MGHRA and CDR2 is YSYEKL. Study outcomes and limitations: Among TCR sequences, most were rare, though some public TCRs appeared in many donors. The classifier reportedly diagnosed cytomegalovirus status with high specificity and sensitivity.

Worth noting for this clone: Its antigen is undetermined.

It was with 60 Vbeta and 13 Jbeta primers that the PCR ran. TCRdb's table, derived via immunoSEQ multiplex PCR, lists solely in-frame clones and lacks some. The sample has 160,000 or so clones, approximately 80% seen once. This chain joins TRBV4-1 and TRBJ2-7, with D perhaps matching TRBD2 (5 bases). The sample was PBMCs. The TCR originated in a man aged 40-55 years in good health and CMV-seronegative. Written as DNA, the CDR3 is TGCGCCAGCAGCCTCGGGGTGGCGACATACGAGCAGTACTTC. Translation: CASSLGVATYEQYF.